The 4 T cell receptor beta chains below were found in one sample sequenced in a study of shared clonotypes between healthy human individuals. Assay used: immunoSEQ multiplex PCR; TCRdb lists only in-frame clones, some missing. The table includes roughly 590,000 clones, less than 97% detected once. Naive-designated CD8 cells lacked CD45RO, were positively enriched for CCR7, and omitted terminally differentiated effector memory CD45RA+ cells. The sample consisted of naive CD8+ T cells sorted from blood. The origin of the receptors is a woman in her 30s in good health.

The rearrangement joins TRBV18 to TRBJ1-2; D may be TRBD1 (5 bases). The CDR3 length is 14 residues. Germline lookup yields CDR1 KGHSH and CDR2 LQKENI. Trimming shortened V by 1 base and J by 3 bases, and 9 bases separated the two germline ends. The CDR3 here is CASSPRRDDYGYTF. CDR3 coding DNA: TGTGCCAGCTCACCACGTCGGGACGACTATGGCTACACCTTC.

CDR3 protein: CASSDPGLTNTGELFF. CDR3 nucleotides: TGTGCCAGCAGTGACCCGGGACTAACAAACACCGGGGAGCTGTTTTTT. The chain has TRBV28 and TRBJ2-2; 7 nucleotides agree with TRBD2. Germline CDR1 MDHEN, CDR2 SYDVKM. The CDR3 totals 16 residues. Trimming cost V 5 bases and J 2 bases; bases outside gene matches: 8.

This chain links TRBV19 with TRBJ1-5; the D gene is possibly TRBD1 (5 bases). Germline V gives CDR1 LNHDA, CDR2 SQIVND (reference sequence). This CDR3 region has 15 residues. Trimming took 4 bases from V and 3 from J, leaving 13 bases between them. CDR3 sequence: CASSTGAGFNQPQHF. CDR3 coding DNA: TGTGCCAGTAGTACCGGGGCAGGGTTCAATCAGCCCCAGCATTTT.

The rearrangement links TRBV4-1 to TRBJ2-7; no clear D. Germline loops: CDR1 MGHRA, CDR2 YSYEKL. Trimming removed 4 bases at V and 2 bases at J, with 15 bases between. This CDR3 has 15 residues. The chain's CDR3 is CASSLGRTSTYEQYF. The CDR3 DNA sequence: TGCGCCAGCAGCCTGGGCCGGACGTCAACCTACGAGCAGTACTTC.